The T cell receptor (beta chain) under discussion was sequenced for a study of T cells in Graves' hyperthyroidism and ophthalmopathy. Study background: Initial diagnosis, before any treatment, was when peripheral blood was collected.

This clonotype was detected ten times or more. Its antigen is as yet unknown. Notes on the study in general: Clonotypes that were expanded in thyroid above 0.001 mostly appeared in blood too.

RNA transcripts served as the template for amplifying TCR beta CDR3 regions. Initially, a first-round RT-PCR of the TCR CDR3 employed the HTBI primer set. TCRdb itself ran the multiplex PCR reads through MiXCR, one entry per CDR3 protein. Altogether some 420,000 distinct CDR3 sequences are present, roughly 13% being singletons, with the ten largest covering roughly 4.8%. The CDR3 is 15 residues long. The germline CDR1 and CDR2 sequences are KGHSH and LQKENI. The V end was cut by 2 bases, the J end by 0 bases, with 8 bases between. The sequenced sample consisted of blood. This chain uses TRBV18 with TRBJ1-3; no reliable D call. This TCR was sampled from a woman younger than 30 with Graves' hyperthyroidism. The CDR3: CASSPGQLSGNTIYF. Written as DNA, the CDR3 is TGTGCCAGCTCACCAGGGCAGCTCTCTGGAAACACCATATATTTT.